This T cell receptor (beta chain) was captured in a study of cytomegalovirus exposure and HLA in healthy donors. The germline V gene encodes CDR1 SGHRS and CDR2 YFSETQ. The CDR3 sequence is 16 residues long. V lost 2 bases and J 3 bases, leaving 17 bases between the germline ends. The PCR ran on 60 Vbeta and 13 Jbeta primers. The protocol was immunoSEQ multiplex PCR, while the TCRdb copy is restricted to in-frame clones and leaves out a portion. The sample lists some 130,000 clones; around 79% were seen once. With regard to this clone: Its antigen remains unknown.

Study results and caveats: Despite most TCR sequences being rare, some public TCRs occurred in many donors.

The study sampled nominally healthy donors, though unrecorded immune exposures were likely. The sequence was obtained from a woman between 25 and 40 years old in good health and CMV-seropositive. This rearrangement joins TRBV5-1 to TRBJ2-5; D perhaps matches TRBD1 (5 bases). What was sequenced was PBMCs. This CDR3 is CASSLAARVLEETQYF. CDR3 bases: TGCGCCAGCAGCTTAGCTGCCAGGGTCTTAGAAGAGACCCAGTACTTC.